Described below is a single TCR beta chain sequence and its context. The antigen remains undetermined. This specimen belongs to a study of lymphopenia after photon versus proton radiotherapy. CDR3 length equals 16 residues. Germline assignment: CDR1 SGHTA and CDR2 FQGNSA. V lost 3 bases, J lost 3 bases, and 4 bases stayed unmatched. Assay: immunoSEQ multiplex PCR; the TCRdb copy retains only in-frame clones and omits some. Among over 25,000 clones, 75% to 90% were seen once, and the ten largest hold more than 12%. General study points: After the lymphocyte nadir, photon-treated repertoires showed oligoclonal expansion, especially of CD8+ Temra cells. Relative stability marked proton patients; photon patients lost diversity and naive cells.

The clonotype originates from a woman in her seventies with pancreatic cancer. The J gene is TRBJ2-1, the V gene TRBV7-2; 11 bases match TRBD2. The sample in question was peripheral blood, obtained from a patient treated with proton-based radiotherapy. CDR3 loop: CASSFSGTSGYNEQFF. The CDR3 DNA reads TGTGCCAGCAGCTTTTCCGGGACTAGCGGCTACAATGAGCAGTTCTTC.